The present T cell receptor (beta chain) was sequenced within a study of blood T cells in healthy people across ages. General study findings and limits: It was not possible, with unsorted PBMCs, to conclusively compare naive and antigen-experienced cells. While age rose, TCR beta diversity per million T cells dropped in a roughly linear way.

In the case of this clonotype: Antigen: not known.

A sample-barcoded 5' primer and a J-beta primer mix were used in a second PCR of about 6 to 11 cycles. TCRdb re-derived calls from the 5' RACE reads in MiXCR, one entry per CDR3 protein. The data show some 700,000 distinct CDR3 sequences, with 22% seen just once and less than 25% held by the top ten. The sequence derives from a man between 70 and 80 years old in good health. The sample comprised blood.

The CDR3 DNA reads TGTGCCAGCAGCACCAGGCCGTTAGGGGAGCTGTTTTTT. It is translated as CASSTRPLGELFF. The chain employs TRBV9 and TRBJ2-2; D remains unclear. The germline CDR1 and CDR2 sequences are SGDLS and YYNGEE. V dropped 4 bases and J dropped 8 bases, with 12 bases sitting between them. This CDR3 is 13 amino acids long.